This record covers a single T cell receptor (beta chain). The record originates from a study of blood T cell repertoires in COVID-19. The overall study: Acute and convalescent COVID-19 specimens originated in the United States, Italy and Spain.

Authors' analysis steps: Cell counts per sample came from amplifying reference gene primers. TCRdb's table, derived via immunoSEQ multiplex PCR, lists solely in-frame clones and lacks some. D and trimming come from the DNA, and the V and J calls and clone size come from that table. The sample lists 100,000 to 120,000 clones, 88% seen once, with approximately 3.4% in the top ten. The sequenced sample was peripheral blood. This TCR was sampled from a woman in her fifties or sixties with acute or convalescent COVID-19.

The chain's CDR3 is CASSESYEGRKTEAFF. CDR3 DNA sequence: TGCGCCAGCAGTGAATCTTATGAGGGGAGGAAAACTGAAGCTTTCTTT. The chain couples TRBV10-1 to TRBJ1-1, with D possibly TRBD1 on 5 matching bases. V gave up 3 bases and J gave up 5 bases, with 19 bases separating them. This CDR3 has 16 residues. CDR1 and CDR2 (germline): WNHNN, SYGVQD (reference sequence).